This T cell receptor beta chain was obtained from a study of CD8 T cells in ankylosing spondylitis. Findings and caveats of the study: Reportedly, significant enrichment of disease-linked clones occurred in matched ankylosing spondylitis synovial fluid. It appeared that ankylosing spondylitis blood was characterized by a TCR beta motif of roughly 8 highly homologous variants. Peripheral blood samples showed relatively rare disease-linked clones, and these clones were CD8+.

This clonotype was detected a few times. Its antigen remains unknown. TCRdb analysed the 5' RACE reads with MiXCR anew, one entry per CDR3 protein. The sample has 500,000 to 550,000 distinct CDR3 sequences, over 9.5% seen once; the top ten hold 6.5% to 7%. V shed 10 bases, J shed 6 bases, and the junction held 7 bases outside the gene matches. The germline V gene has CDR1 ENHRY and CDR2 SYGVKD. The CDR3 length is 13 residues. The TCR comes from a male donor with ankylosing spondylitis. The gene calls are TRBV10-3 and TRBJ2-2, with TRBD1 matching over 8 bases. Sequencing was done on a sample of blood, either unsorted or a sorted T cell fraction (not recorded which). The CDR3 protein is CATGQGDAGELFF. CDR3 in DNA: TGTGCCACCGGACAGGGTGATGCCGGGGAGCTGTTTTTT.